This TCR beta chain was identified in a study of blood T cell repertoires in COVID-19. Trimming removed 2 bases at V and 0 bases at J, with 10 bases between. CDR1 is MNHEY, CDR2 SVGAGI, per germline. CDR3 length: 15 amino acids. Libraries were prepared by immunoSEQ multiplex PCR; TCRdb keeps only in-frame clonotypes and omits some of them. The sample has 150,000 or so clones; roughly 76% are singletons. Sequenced: peripheral blood. The J gene is TRBJ1-2, the V gene TRBV6-5, with D maybe TRBD1 (6 bases). This clonotype was sampled from a human donor with acute or convalescent COVID-19. The donor label of this sample is uncertain. The DNA for the CDR3 is TGTGCCAGCAGTTACCATCACAGGGCTAACTATGGCTACACCTTC. Translated: CASSYHHRANYGYTF.